The 25 T cell receptor beta chains reported below all come from one sample, sequenced in a study of shared clonotypes between healthy human individuals. Sequencing used immunoSEQ multiplex PCR; TCRdb keeps in-frame clones, though not all of them. The table records about 380,000 clones, about 96% of them present only once. Sequenced input: memory CD8+ T cells sorted from blood. Subset noted: CD45RO+ cells pooled with CCR7-negative TemRA cells. The receptors shown here come from a man aged 30 to 45 in good health.

J is TRBJ1-3 and V is TRBV5-1; D is unresolved. V lost 5 bases, J lost 4 bases, and 7 bases lay in between. Germline V gene data show CDR1 as SGHRS and CDR2 as YFSETQ. CDR3 size: 12 residues. DNA of the CDR3: TGCGCCAGCAGTACGGACGGAAACACCATATATTTT. Encoded protein: CASSTDGNTIYF.

The genes are TRBV30 and TRBJ1-6, with D possibly TRBD1 on 5 matching bases. Germline V gene sequence: CDR1 GTSNPN, CDR2 SVGIG (reference sequence). Deletions cut 2 bases from V and 7 bases from J, with 12 bases between. This CDR3 has 14 amino acids. As DNA, the CDR3 is TGTGCCTGGAGTTATAGGGGCGCGAATTCACCCCTCCACTTT. This gives the protein CAWSYRGANSPLHF. The full variable domain, completed using reference TRBV30 and TRBJ1-6, is SQTIHQWPATLVQPVGSPLSLECTVEGTSNPNLYWYRQAAGRGLQLLFYSVGIGQISSEVPQNLSASRPQDRQFILSSKKLLLSDSGFYLCAWSYRGANSPLHFGNGTRLTVT.

The chain has TRBV4-1 and TRBJ1-2, with unresolved D. V was clipped by 1 base and J by 4 bases, with 7 bases between them. Looked up from germline, CDR1 is MGHRA and CDR2 is YSYEKL. The CDR3 runs to 13 residues. The CDR3 region is CASSQVAGYGYTF. The CDR3 bases are TGCGCCAGCAGCCAAGTGGCAGGCTATGGCTACACCTTC.

The chain uses TRBV5-3 and TRBJ2-2; possible D gene TRBD1, 5 bases. TRBV5-3 is classed as an ORF, of uncertain function. The CDR3 has 14 residues. The V end was cut by 4 bases, the J end by 7 bases, with 14 bases between. The CDR3 loop is CARSEDGADGELFF. The CDR3 DNA follows: TGTGCCAGAAGCGAGGATGGGGCGGACGGGGAGCTGTTTTTT.

The chain employs TRBV27 and TRBJ2-2, with a weak D call TRBD1 (6 bases). V was clipped by 3 bases and J by 2 bases, with 7 bases between them. The CDR3 length is 14 residues. The germline V gene has CDR1 MNHEY and CDR2 SMNVEV (reference sequence). In DNA form, the CDR3 reads TGTGCCAGCAGTTTCGGGACAAACACCGGGGAGCTGTTTTTT. Translation: CASSFGTNTGELFF.

The chain recombines TRBV7-3 with TRBJ2-7; no clear D. The CDR3 covers 20 residues. Trimming removed 3 bases at V and 2 bases at J, with 29 bases between. CDR1 is SGHTA and CDR2 is FQGTGA in the germline V gene. The CDR3 here is CASSFILAGYRRLTTYEQYF. In DNA, the CDR3 is TGTGCCAGCAGCTTTATCCTGGCCGGGTATCGGCGGCTCACTACCTACGAGCAGTACTTC.

This clone appeared a single time. The chain is built from TRBV4-1 and TRBJ2-2; 8 bases line up with TRBD2. After removal of 0 bases from V and 4 bases from J, the junction contained 7 bases not matched to a gene. Germline values: CDR1 MGHRA, CDR2 YSYEKL. The CDR3 runs to 17 residues. CDR3 DNA sequence: TGCGCCAGCAGCCAAGATAGGAGCGGGAGACCCACCGGGGAGCTGTTTTTT. It encodes CASSQDRSGRPTGELFF.

The chain is built from TRBV4-1 and TRBJ1-2, with D hard to call. Trimming removed 1 base from V and 1 base from J, with 10 bases in between. The CDR3 covers 15 residues. Germline CDR1 MGHRA, CDR2 YSYEKL. The CDR3, as DNA: TGCGCCAGCAGCCAAGCCCCGCAGGATAACTATGGCTACACCTTC. The encoded protein is CASSQAPQDNYGYTF.

The V and J genes are TRBV1 and TRBJ1-2; the table's D call, TRBD1, has no DNA check behind it. TRBV1 is labeled a pseudogene. CDR3 length equals 16 residues. The CDR3 nucleotides read TGCACCAGCAGCCCCGGCAGGACAGGCCCATCCTATGGCTACACCTTC. Translation: CTSSPGRTGPSYGYTF.

The chain couples TRBV19 to TRBJ2-1, with D unclear. The CDR3 consists of 14 residues. Trimming shortened V by 6 bases and J by 5 bases, and 14 bases separated the two germline ends. Germline values: CDR1 LNHDA, CDR2 SQIVND (reference sequence). Here the CDR3 reads CASRPTPAHNEQFF. The CDR3 DNA follows: TGTGCCAGTAGACCCACCCCCGCACACAATGAGCAGTTCTTC.

V usage is TRBV7-2 and J usage is TRBJ2-7, with 10 bases fitting TRBD2. Unmatched junction bases numbered 3, after V lost 3 bases and J lost 1 base. Looked up from germline, CDR1 is SGHTA and CDR2 is FQGNSA. The CDR3 runs to 15 residues. CDR3 in amino acids: CASSLTAGGSYEQYF. The CDR3 DNA is TGTGCCAGCAGCTTGACAGCGGGAGGGTCCTACGAGCAGTACTTC.

V usage is TRBV5-1 and J usage is TRBJ2-7; D may be TRBD1 or TRBD2 (5 bases each). Trimming left V 1 base short and J 2 bases short, with 13 bases between. The germline CDR1 and CDR2 sequences are SGHRS and YFSETQ. The CDR3 consists of 15 residues. The CDR3 protein is CASSLQGGQTYEQYF. The CDR3 DNA reads TGCGCCAGCAGCTTGCAGGGCGGGCAGACCTACGAGCAGTACTTC. Full variable domain (outside the CDR3, taken from reference TRBV5-1 and TRBJ2-7): KAGVTQTPRYLIKTRGQQVTLSCSPISGHRSVSWYQQTPGQGLQFLFEYFSETQRNKGNFPGRFSGRQFSNSRSEMNVSTLELGDSALYLCASSLQGGQTYEQYFGPGTRLTVT.

The CDR3 spells CASRITEQYF. The CDR3, as DNA: TGTGCCAGTAGGATCACAGAGCAGTACTTC. The chain combines TRBV19 with TRBJ2-7; D gene ambiguous. Germline V gene sequence: CDR1 LNHDA, CDR2 SQIVND (reference sequence). V was cut by 6 bases and J by 7 bases, with 7 bases left in between. The CDR3 sequence is 10 residues long.

The chain couples TRBV1 to TRBJ2-5. TRBV1 is reported as a pseudogene. The CDR3 spans 11 residues. The CDR3 DNA follows: TGCACCAGCAGCCACCAAGAGACCCAGTACTTC. Encoded protein: CTSSHQETQYF.

This chain links TRBV11-2 with TRBJ2-1; possibly TRBD1 or TRBD2 for D (5 bases each). Germline V gene sequence: CDR1 SGHAT, CDR2 FQNNGV. This CDR3 is built from 14 residues. V gave up 1 base and J gave up 8 bases, with 12 bases separating them. The CDR3 loop is CASSLGSGTDEQFF. The CDR3 DNA reads as TGTGCCAGCAGCTTAGGGTCCGGGACGGATGAGCAGTTCTTC.

This chain uses TRBV30 with TRBJ2-7; 8 bases align to TRBD2. The junction had 8 bases not matched to a gene; V was cut back by 1 base and J by 3 bases. Germline V CDR1 and CDR2: GTSNPN, SVGIG (reference sequence). The CDR3 covers 15 residues. CDR3 protein: CAWSGGRMGYYEQYF. Here the CDR3 DNA reads TGTGCCTGGAGTGGCGGGAGGATGGGTTACTACGAGCAGTACTTC.

This clone was recorded only once. The J gene is TRBJ1-2, the V gene TRBV5-1; weak D call: TRBD1 (6 bases). V lost 2 bases and J lost 8, with 13 bases in between. CDR3 length: 13 amino acids. The germline CDR1 and CDR2 sequences are SGHRS and YFSETQ. This CDR3 reads CASSFRGLEGYTF. The CDR3 DNA reads TGCGCCAGCAGCTTCCGGGGGCTGGAAGGCTACACCTTC.

The chain uses TRBV19 and TRBJ1-2; 8 positions match TRBD1. The CDR3 has 14 residues. Per germline, CDR1 LNHDA and CDR2 SQIVND (reference sequence). V lost 4 bases to trimming and J lost 4 bases; unmatched junction nucleotides: 5. The CDR3 sequence is CASSTPDRVYGYTF. The CDR3 DNA reads as TGTGCCAGTAGTACCCCGGACAGGGTCTATGGCTACACCTTC.

The V call is TRBV29-1, the J call TRBJ1-2, with 10 bases identical to TRBD1. The CDR3 runs to 14 residues. Looked up from germline, CDR1 is SQVTM and CDR2 is ANQGSEA. With V trimmed by 7 bases and J by 6 bases, 11 bases remained unmatched. The CDR3 loop reads CSAGTGASWDGYTF. For the CDR3, the DNA is TGCAGCGCCGGGACAGGGGCCTCCTGGGATGGCTACACCTTC.

The CDR3 DNA reads as TGTGCCAGCAGTTATATAAGCGGGAGCTCCTACGAGCAGTACTTC. Its translation: CASSYISGSSYEQYF. The rearrangement uses TRBV28 and TRBJ2-7; 8 nucleotides agree with TRBD2. Trimming cost V 4 bases and J 0 bases; bases outside gene matches: 5. CDR1 is MDHEN, CDR2 SYDVKM, per germline. The CDR3 is 15 amino acids.

V gene TRBV11-3 combines with J gene TRBJ2-1; 14 bases match TRBD2. The CDR3 covers 16 residues. Trimming at V came to 5 bases and at J to 9 bases, leaving 9 bases not matched to a gene. CDR1 and CDR2 from the germline V gene are SGHNT and YENEEA. The CDR3 loop reads CASSPQGLAGETEQFF. DNA of the CDR3: TGTGCCAGCAGCCCACAGGGACTAGCGGGAGAAACTGAGCAGTTCTTC. The full variable domain, with the rest looked up from reference TRBV11-3 and TRBJ2-1, is EAGVVQSPRYKIIEKKQPVAFWCNPISGHNTLYWYLQNLGQGPELLIRYENEEAVDDSQLPKDRFSAERLKGVDSTLKIQPAELGDSAVYLCASSPQGLAGETEQFFGPGTRLTVL.

The chain recombines TRBV28 with TRBJ2-7, with D maybe TRBD2 (5 bases). The V gene lost 1 base and the J gene lost 5 bases, with 21 bases spanning the gap. Looked up from germline, CDR1 is MDHEN and CDR2 is SYDVKM. CDR3 length: 17 amino acids. This CDR3 reads CASSLLTGSVRVNEQYF. CDR3 DNA: TGTGCCAGCAGTTTATTGACTGGTAGCGTGAGAGTCAACGAGCAGTACTTC. Filled out from reference TRBV28 and TRBJ2-7, the complete variable domain reads DVKVTQSSRYLVKRTGEKVFLECVQDMDHENMFWYRQDPGLGLRLIYFSYDVKMKEKGDIPEGYSVSREKKERFSLILESASTNQTSMYLCASSLLTGSVRVNEQYFGPGTRLTVT.

The chain couples TRBV7-9 to TRBJ1-3, with D perhaps matching TRBD1 (5 bases). Looked up from germline, CDR1 is SEHNR and CDR2 is FQNEAQ (reference sequence). Trimming removed 1 base from V and 4 bases from J, with 11 bases in between. This CDR3 region has 15 residues. The CDR3: CASSLVRGKGNTIYF. The CDR3 coding sequence is TGTGCCAGCAGCTTAGTTCGGGGGAAAGGAAACACCATATATTTT.

The rearrangement links TRBV5-4 to TRBJ1-1; the D gene is possibly TRBD1 (5 bases). Between the trimmed V and J ends, which lost 0 bases and 2 bases, there was a span of 8 bases. The CDR3 length is 14 residues. Looked up from germline, CDR1 is SGHNT and CDR2 is YYREEE (reference sequence). DNA for the CDR3: TGTGCCAGCAGCTTGGGACAGCGAAACACTGAAGCTTTCTTT. Translation gives CASSLGQRNTEAFF.

The V gene is TRBV10-3, the J gene TRBJ1-3; D possibly corresponds to TRBD1 (6 bases). Germline V gene data show CDR1 as ENHRY and CDR2 as SYGVKD. The CDR3 runs 17 residues. V lost 8 bases and J 0 bases, leaving 20 bases between the germline ends. CDR3 protein: CAIQNPTGGASGNTIYF. The DNA for the CDR3 is TGTGCCATCCAAAACCCCACGGGGGGGGCCTCTGGAAACACCATATATTTT.